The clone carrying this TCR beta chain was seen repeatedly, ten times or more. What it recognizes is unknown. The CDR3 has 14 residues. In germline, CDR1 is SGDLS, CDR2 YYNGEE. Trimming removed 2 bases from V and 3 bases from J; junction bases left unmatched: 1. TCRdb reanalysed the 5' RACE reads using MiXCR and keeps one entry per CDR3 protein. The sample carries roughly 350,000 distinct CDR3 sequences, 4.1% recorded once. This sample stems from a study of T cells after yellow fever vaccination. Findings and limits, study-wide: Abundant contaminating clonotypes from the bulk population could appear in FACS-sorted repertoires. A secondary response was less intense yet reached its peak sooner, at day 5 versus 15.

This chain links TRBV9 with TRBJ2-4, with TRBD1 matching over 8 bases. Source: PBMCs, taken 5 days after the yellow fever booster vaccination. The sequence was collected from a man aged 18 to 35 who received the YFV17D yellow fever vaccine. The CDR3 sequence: CASSVGQGKNIQYF. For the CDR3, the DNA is TGTGCCAGCAGCGTCGGACAGGGCAAAAACATTCAGTACTTC. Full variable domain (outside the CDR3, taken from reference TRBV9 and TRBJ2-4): DSGVTQTPKHLITATGQRVTLRCSPRSGDLSVYWYQQSLDQGLQFLIQYYNGEERAKGNILERFSAQQFPDLHSELNLSSLELGDSALYFCASSVGQGKNIQYFGAGTRLSVL.